This entry lists 20 T cell receptor beta chains sequenced from one sample in a study of human T cells and chemical hapten exposure. As for time point: patch test 1, 2 weeks after DPC sensitization. Described treatment: therapeutic diphenylcyclopropenone sensitization with weekly scalp DPC. MiXCR, applied by TCRdb to the RACE reads, yields one record per CDR3 protein. The sample has nearly 350,000 distinct CDR3 sequences, around 7% seen once. The sequenced sample was whole blood, obtained in connection with sensitization to the hapten diphenylcyclopropenone (DPC). The receptors here all came from a woman aged 18-30 years with alopecia areata. Some clones in this sample may be carry-over from other donors' samples.

The CDR3 nucleotides are TGCAGTGCTAGAGAAGATAATGAGCAGTTCTTC. Amino acids: CSAREDNEQFF. The V and J genes are TRBV20-1 and TRBJ2-1, with unresolved D. CDR3 length: 11 amino acids. Trimming pared 0 bases from V and 7 bases from J, leaving 4 bases between. CDR1 is DFQATT and CDR2 is SNEGSKA in the germline V gene (reference sequence).

Ten or more counts support this clonotype. V and J are TRBV5-1 and TRBJ2-3, with a possible D match to TRBD2 (5 bases). Between the trimmed V and J ends, which lost 4 bases and 0 bases, there was a span of 12 bases. CDR3 length: 15 amino acids. Per the germline V gene, CDR1 is SGHRS and CDR2 is YFSETQ. The CDR3 loop reads CASSPTTSSTDTQYF. In DNA, the CDR3 is TGCGCCAGCAGCCCGACTACTTCAAGCACAGATACGCAGTATTTT.

This clonotype came up a few times. The V gene is TRBV3-1, the J gene TRBJ1-4, with 7 bases fitting TRBD1. Per germline, CDR1 LGHDT and CDR2 YNNKEL (reference sequence). J lost 3 bases, V lost 3 bases, and 7 bases had no gene match. This CDR3 region has 16 residues. The CDR3: CASSHDRVEANEKLFF. CDR3 in DNA: TGTGCCAGCAGCCACGACAGGGTAGAAGCTAATGAAAAACTGTTTTTT.

This clonotype has at least ten counts. The chain employs TRBV24-1 and TRBJ1-2, with D possibly matching TRBD1 (6 bases). This CDR3 spans 13 amino acids. The V gene lost 9 bases and the J gene lost 6 bases, with 16 bases spanning the gap. Germline values: CDR1 KGHDR, CDR2 SFDVKD. CDR3 sequence reads: CATEGGASNGYTF. CDR3 DNA: TGTGCCACCGAGGGGGGCGCGAGTAATGGCTACACCTTC.

This clonotype occurred many times. The chain employs TRBV4-2 and TRBJ2-3; 9 bases fit TRBD2. V shed 4 bases and J 4 bases; nucleotides not matched to a gene: 6. This CDR3 contains 15 residues. Germline CDR1 is LGHNA and CDR2 is YNFKEQ. The CDR3 DNA follows: TGTGCCAGCAGCCCATCAGGCGGGGGGGCAGATACGCAGTATTTT. It is translated as CASSPSGGGADTQYF.

This clonotype was counted a few times. The J gene is TRBJ2-2, the V gene TRBV7-2; D possibly corresponds to TRBD2 (6 bases). Trimming removed 2 bases at V and 0 bases at J, with 13 bases between. Germline-derived CDR1 and CDR2 are SGHTA and FQGNSA. The CDR3 covers 17 residues. In nucleotides, the CDR3 is TGTGCCAGCAGCTTAAATTCGGGCGGGGCGAACACCGGGGAGCTGTTTTTT. This encodes CASSLNSGGANTGELFF.

In this sample, this clonotype turned up many times. The chain has TRBV24-1 and TRBJ2-2; possibly TRBD1 or TRBD2 for D (6 bases each). Trimming removed 7 bases at V and 3 bases at J, with 17 bases between. CDR3 length: 16 residues. Germline V CDR1 and CDR2: KGHDR, SFDVKD. The CDR3 region has the DNA TGTGCCACCAGGGGGGCGACTAGTACAGACACCGGGGAGCTGTTTTTT. This encodes CATRGATSTDTGELFF.

The chain has TRBV2 and TRBJ2-1, with a possible D match to TRBD1 (6 bases). CDR3 length: 16 residues. Trimming pared 5 bases from V and 6 bases from J, leaving 20 bases between. Germline V gene lookup returns CDR1 SNHLY and CDR2 FYNNEI. In DNA form, the CDR3 reads TGTGCCAGCAGTCCACGGACAGTTGGAATTTCCAATGAGCAGTTCTTC. This gives the protein CASSPRTVGISNEQFF.

In its sample, this clonotype was seen many times. The J gene is TRBJ2-3, the V gene TRBV4-1, with D tentatively TRBD2 (5 bases). Trimming stripped 4 bases from V and 4 bases from J, with 24 bases between. Germline CDR1 is MGHRA and CDR2 is YSYEKL. CDR3 length: 18 residues. Here the CDR3 reads CASSPSRVRGSRADTQYF. The CDR3 DNA sequence: TGCGCCAGCAGCCCCTCAAGAGTACGGGGTAGCCGGGCAGATACGCAGTATTTT.

This clonotype came up a few times. The genes are TRBV6-1 and TRBJ2-6, with unresolved D. Germline CDR1 is MNHNS and CDR2 is SASEGT. Trimming removed 8 bases from V and 1 base from J, with 12 bases in between. This CDR3 is 15 amino acids long. The CDR3 protein is CASQPRESGANVLTF. The CDR3 DNA sequence: TGTGCCAGCCAGCCTAGGGAATCTGGGGCCAACGTCCTGACTTTC.

In this sample, this clonotype turned up many times. CDR3 region: CASSHLLALVHNEQFF. CDR3 DNA: TGTGCCAGCAGCCACCTACTAGCGTTGGTCCACAATGAGCAGTTCTTC. The chain couples TRBV3-1 to TRBJ2-1; 7 bases fit TRBD2. Looked up from germline, CDR1 is LGHDT and CDR2 is YNNKEL (reference sequence). Losses at the gene ends were 3 bases for V and 5 bases for J; bases not matched to a gene: 10. The CDR3 spans 16 residues.

This clonotype came up many times. The chain employs TRBV3-1 and TRBJ2-5; a weak D match, TRBD2 (6 bases). V lost 1 base to trimming and J lost 2 bases, with 20 bases between them. Germline assignment: CDR1 LGHDT and CDR2 YNNKEL (reference sequence). CDR3 size: 18 residues. The CDR3 DNA reads as TGTGCCAGCAGCCAAGGTGGGACTTTCGGCATCAATCAAGAGACCCAGTACTTC. Amino acid sequence: CASSQGGTFGINQETQYF.

This clonotype was recorded many times. V and J are TRBV6-2 or TRBV6-3 and TRBJ2-3, with D perhaps assigned TRBD1 or TRBD2 (6 bases each). Germline CDR1 is MNHEY and CDR2 is SVGEGT. Trimming removed 6 bases at V and 0 bases at J, with 16 bases between. The CDR3 is 16 residues long. The CDR3 loop is CASRTYKGGSTDTQYF. CDR3 bases: TGTGCCAGCAGGACGTACAAGGGGGGAAGCACAGATACGCAGTATTTT.

This clonotype was counted many times. CDR3 loop: CASSRQLQETQYF. CDR3 DNA: TGTGCCAGCAGCAGACAGCTCCAAGAGACCCAGTACTTC. This chain connects TRBV12-3 or TRBV12-4 to TRBJ2-5, with D possibly matching TRBD1 (5 bases). V shed 6 bases and J shed 1 base, with 9 bases lying between them. This CDR3 has 13 amino acids.

This clonotype was counted only a few times. V gene TRBV6-5 combines with J gene TRBJ2-1, with 8 bases lining up with TRBD2. Trimming at V came to 7 bases and at J to 3 bases, leaving 5 bases not matched to a gene. Per the germline V gene, CDR1 is MNHEY and CDR2 is SVGAGI. The CDR3 contains 14 residues. CDR3 loop: CASNRGGFYNEQFF. For the CDR3, the DNA is TGTGCCAGCAATCGCGGGGGGTTCTACAATGAGCAGTTCTTC.

The V and J genes are TRBV28 and TRBJ1-5, with D hard to call. The CDR3 has 14 residues. The germline V gene encodes CDR1 MDHEN and CDR2 SYDVKM. Trimming took off 3 bases at V and 3 bases at J, with 9 bases between the two ends. CDR3 nucleotide sequence: TGTGCCAGCAGTTTCCAGGTCATCAATCAGCCCCAGCATTTT. Translated, it gives CASSFQVINQPQHF.

This clonotype was observed a few times. The gene calls are TRBV7-2 and TRBJ2-6, with a tentative D call TRBD2 (5 bases). The CDR3 is 16 amino acids. Between the trimmed V and J ends, which lost 3 bases and 4 bases, there was a span of 13 bases. CDR1 and CDR2 (germline): SGHTA, FQGNSA. The CDR3 DNA sequence: TGTGCCAGCAGCTTGGACTCCTTGGTCGGGGCCAACGTCCTGACTTTC. Its translation is CASSLDSLVGANVLTF.

This clonotype was counted ten times or more. The rearrangement links TRBV5-5 to TRBJ2-5; 9 nucleotides match TRBD2. This CDR3 contains 15 residues. The germline CDR1 and CDR2 sequences are SGHKS and YYEKEE (reference sequence). With V trimmed by 4 bases and J by 3 bases, 7 bases remained unmatched. CDR3 protein: CASSTVLAGEETQYF. CDR3 DNA: TGTGCCAGCAGCACAGTGTTAGCGGGGGAAGAGACCCAGTACTTC.

At least ten counts were recorded for this clonotype. The chain has TRBV5-1 and TRBJ1-4; TRBD1 aligns across 7 bases. After removal of 5 bases from V and 5 bases from J, the junction contained 6 bases not matched to a gene. This CDR3 is 14 amino acids long. Looked up from germline, CDR1 is SGHRS and CDR2 is YFSETQ. The CDR3 nucleotides read TGCGCCAGCAGGACCGGGACAGCGAATGAAAAACTGTTTTTT. It is translated as CASRTGTANEKLFF.

The V and J genes are TRBV6-2 or TRBV6-3 and TRBJ1-1; D is undetermined. The ends were cut back, 6 bases at V and 1 base at J, with 15 bases in the middle. The CDR3 loop spans 15 amino acids. Germline V gene sequence: CDR1 MNHEY, CDR2 SVGEGT. In DNA, the CDR3 is TGTGCCAGCAGCATTATACAGTTCCCGAACACTGAAGCTTTCTTT. It encodes CASSIIQFPNTEAFF.